The present T cell receptor beta chain was sequenced within a study of metastatic and nonmetastatic thyroid tumors (dated by TCRdb to 2019 to 2021). At the level of the whole study: Repertoires from peripheral blood and from tumor or nodule tissue samples of malignant and benign thyroid patients were compared. What the study reported, not specific to this receptor: In both blood and tumor samples, malignant tumors were reported to have significantly higher TCR beta diversity than benign nodules.

As to this clone: It lacks a known antigen. No much larger clone exists at a distance of one base, and base qualities are not known.

The library was produced with PCR. Sequencing took place on an Illumina HiSeq 4000. High-throughput sequencing was used to profile the TCR beta-chain CDR3 region of each patient. The authors processed their data as follows. The researchers built a classifier to tell apart papillary thyroid cancer patients with distant metastasis, based on CDR3 differences among clinicopathological groups. Repertoire diversity was assessed with the Shannon index, and tumor-blood repertoire similarity with the Morisita-Horn index. The public reads were run again by TCRdb, first through fastp at Q25 and then through MiXCR, and only productive beta chains were kept. These V and J calls derive from TCRdb rather than the authors' analysis. The sample table records roughly 7,000 clones; 39% of these occur just once. Of the sample, 23% is held by the ten largest clones. The CDR3 goes from the cysteine to the phenylalanine over 16 residues. Only the CDR3 region is kept as DNA, spanning 48 bases read in frame from base 1. V is cut by 5 bases and J by 9 bases, and the space between the germline ends is 25 bases.

No patient had received any treatment before thyroid surgery. Patient clinical samples collected from about 2011 to 2018 were retrospectively analysed using T-cell receptor beta sequencing. The sequence links TRBV12-3 or TRBV12-4 to TRBJ1-2; TRBD1 is a possible D gene, resting on 6 matching bases. This TCR was sampled from a female donor with papillary thyroid cancer or a benign thyroid nodule (not recorded which). Some clones in this sample may be carry-over from other donors' samples. Sequencing was done on a sample of tumor tissue. The DNA is TGTGCCAGCAGTCATATGACAGGTTTAAGCAGTAGTTGCTACACCTTC. This codes for CASSHMTGLSSSCYTF.